The clone carrying this T cell receptor beta chain was picked up a small number of times. Its specificity is not known. This record comes from a study of T cell responses to AZD1222 COVID-19 vaccine. Study-level findings and limits: There were mostly white British donors and more females than males, and clonal diversity was possibly underestimated. Recipients of two AZD1222 doses showed rising Spike-specific TCR breadth and depth. None of the repertoires were sampled until the peak T cell response had passed.

Profiling relied on immunoSEQ multiplex PCR, and the TCRdb table lists in-frame clones only, not all of them. Of roughly 130,000 clones in the sample, 75% to 90% were seen once. The CDR3 sequence is 15 residues long. Trimming took 0 bases from V and 0 from J, leaving 7 bases between them. Germline V gives CDR1 SGHRS, CDR2 YFSETQ. This chain uses TRBV5-1 with TRBJ1-3; D not certain. Here the sequenced sample was peripheral blood, taken on day 0 of AZD1222 vaccination. This TCR was sampled from an adult in good health. CDR3 sequence: CASSLDGSSGNTIYF. CDR3 in DNA: TGCGCCAGCAGCTTGGACGGGAGCTCTGGAAACACCATATATTTT.